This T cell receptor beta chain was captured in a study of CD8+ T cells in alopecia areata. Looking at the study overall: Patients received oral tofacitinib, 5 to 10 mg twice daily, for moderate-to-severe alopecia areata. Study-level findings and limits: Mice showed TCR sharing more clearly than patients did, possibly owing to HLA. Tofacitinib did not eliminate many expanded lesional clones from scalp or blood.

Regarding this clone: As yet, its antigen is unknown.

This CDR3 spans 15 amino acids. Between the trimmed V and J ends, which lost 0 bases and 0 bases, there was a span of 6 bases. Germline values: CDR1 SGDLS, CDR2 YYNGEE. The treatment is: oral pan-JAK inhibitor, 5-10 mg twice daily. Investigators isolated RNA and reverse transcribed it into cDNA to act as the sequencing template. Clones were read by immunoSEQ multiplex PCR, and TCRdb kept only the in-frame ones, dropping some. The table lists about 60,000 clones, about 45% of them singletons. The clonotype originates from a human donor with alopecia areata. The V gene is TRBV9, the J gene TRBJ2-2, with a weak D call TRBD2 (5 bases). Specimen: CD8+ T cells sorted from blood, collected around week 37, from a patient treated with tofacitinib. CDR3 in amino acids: CASSVVSANTGELFF. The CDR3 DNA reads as TGTGCCAGCAGCGTAGTTAGCGCGAACACCGGGGAGCTGTTTTTT.